This T cell receptor beta chain came from a study of T cells after yellow fever vaccination. Notes on the study in general: Repertoires sorted by FACS could include abundant clonotypes that are contaminants from the bulk population. The secondary T-cell response peaked on day 5, not day 15, but was weaker.

TCRdb re-called the 5' RACE reads with MiXCR, one entry per CDR3 protein. The sample includes 100,000 to 150,000 distinct CDR3 sequences, 12% to 15% of them seen just once. CDR3 length equals 14 residues. Germline assignment: CDR1 SEHNR and CDR2 FQNEAQ (reference sequence). Trimming removed 5 bases from V and 3 bases from J; junction bases left unmatched: 6. In regard to this clonotype: As yet, its antigen is unknown.

V is TRBV7-9 and J is TRBJ2-7; 8 nucleotides match TRBD2. The source is a man between 18 and 35 years old who received the YFV17D yellow fever vaccine. Material: CD8+ T cells sorted from PBMCs, obtained 5 days after the yellow fever booster vaccination. The CDR3 reads CASSLPGGDYEQYF. As DNA, the CDR3 is TGTGCCAGCAGCCTCCCCGGGGGGGACTACGAGCAGTACTTC.